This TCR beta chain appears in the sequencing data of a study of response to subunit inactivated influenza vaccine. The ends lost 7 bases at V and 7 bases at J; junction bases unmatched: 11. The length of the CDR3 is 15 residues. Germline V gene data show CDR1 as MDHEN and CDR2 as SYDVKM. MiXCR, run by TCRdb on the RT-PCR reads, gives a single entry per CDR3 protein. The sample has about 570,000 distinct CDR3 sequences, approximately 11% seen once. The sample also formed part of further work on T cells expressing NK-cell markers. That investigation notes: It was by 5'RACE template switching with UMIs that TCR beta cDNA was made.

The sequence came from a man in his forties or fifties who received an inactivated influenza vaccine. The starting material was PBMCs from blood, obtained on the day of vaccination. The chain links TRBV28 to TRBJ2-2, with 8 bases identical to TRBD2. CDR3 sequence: CASIAGRTVGGELFF. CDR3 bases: TGTGCCAGCATAGCGGGACGTACGGTTGGCGGGGAGCTGTTTTTT.